The sequence of this T cell receptor beta chain was determined in a study of T cells in Graves' hyperthyroidism and ophthalmopathy. Findings and caveats of the study: Stable hyperthyroidism and ophthalmopathy were separated using 13 V-J signatures.

From more than 9.5 ml of fresh peripheral blood, PBMCs were isolated. It was RNA transcripts that yielded the amplified TCR beta CDR3 regions. A set of HTBI primers served as the primers for a first-round RT-PCR of the TCR CDR3. Each CDR3 protein gets one entry after TCRdb re-called the multiplex PCR reads with MiXCR. Of around 600,000 distinct CDR3 sequences in the sample, about 14% were seen once. The sample holds many counts of this clonotype. Its antigen is undetermined. This CDR3 comprises 17 residues. Germline CDR1 is SGHTA and CDR2 is FQGTGA. The ends lost 8 bases at V and 9 bases at J; junction bases unmatched: 22.

The sequence was collected from a woman aged 45-60 years with Graves' ophthalmopathy. The sample taken for sequencing was blood. The chain links TRBV7-3 to TRBJ2-7, with 10 bases matching TRBD2. The CDR3 loop is CASRCPRVEREGNGQYF. CDR3 nucleotide sequence: TGTGCCAGCCGCTGCCCTAGGGTCGAGCGGGAGGGTAACGGGCAGTACTTC.